This T cell receptor beta chain was documented in a study of cytomegalovirus exposure and HLA in healthy donors. Findings and caveats of the study: Reported performance of the classifier showed diagnosis of cytomegalovirus status with high specificity and sensitivity.

A remark on this clone: Its target is unknown.

13 Jbeta primers and 60 Vbeta primers were used for the PCR. The protocol was immunoSEQ multiplex PCR, while the TCRdb copy is restricted to in-frame clones and leaves out a portion. The profile shows some 150,000 clones, about four fifths of them singletons. Germline CDR1 is SNHLY and CDR2 is FYNNEI. V dropped 1 base and J dropped 5 bases, with 14 bases sitting between them. CDR3 length: 15 amino acids. The specimen was PBMCs. The V and J genes are TRBV2 and TRBJ1-2; D may be TRBD1 (5 bases). This TCR came from a male donor in good health and CMV-seronegative. The CDR3 sequence is CASSEGAGKLYGYTF. In nucleotides, the CDR3 is TGTGCCAGCAGTGAAGGGGCAGGGAAACTATATGGCTACACCTTC.